This T cell receptor beta chain was observed in a study of Ad26.COV2.S vaccination and SARS-CoV-2 variants. On the study more broadly: Ad26.COV2.S shots went into the muscle once or twice, 56 days apart. Regarding the study as a whole: Total T cell responses were possibly underestimated by TCR breadth and depth analyses.

This clone has just a few counts. No antigen is known for it. Treatment indicated: roughly 20 received Ad26.COV2.S at low or high dose, single or two shots; five or six received placebo; per-sample allocation not given. The samples were gathered on day 63 after the first injection of vaccine or placebo. Produced via immunoSEQ multiplex PCR; TCRdb's table is partial and in-frame only. Of hundreds of thousands of clones listed, roughly nine tenths are singletons. Sequenced here: peripheral blood, sampled in a trial of Ad26.COV2.S vaccine versus placebo. The sequence was collected from a person between 18 and 59 years old who received the Ad26.COV2.S COVID-19 vaccine or a placebo.

CDR3 nucleotide sequence: TGTGCCTGGAGTGTGGACTACGAGCAGTACTTC. It codes for CAWSVDYEQYF. The chain is built from TRBV30 and TRBJ2-7; D unclear. In germline, CDR1 is GTSNPN, CDR2 SVGIG (reference sequence). The V end was cut by 0 bases, the J end by 3 bases, with 3 bases between. This CDR3 has 11 amino acids.